Listed here are 24 T cell receptor beta chains from one sample, sequenced in a study of blood T cells in healthy people across ages. The second PCR ran about 6 to 12 cycles with a sample-barcoded 5' primer and J-beta primers. TCRdb reprocessed the 5' RACE reads with MiXCR, giving one entry per CDR3 protein. Among more than 1,400,000 distinct CDR3 sequences listed, approximately 38% were seen once. The sequencing sample was made of blood. The origin of the receptors is a woman between 18 and 30 years old in good health.

This chain joins TRBV20-1 and TRBJ2-5; 7 nucleotides line up with TRBD2. The CDR3 has 14 amino acids. Trimming took 3 bases from V and 3 from J; bases not matched to a gene: 7. Germline values: CDR1 DFQATT, CDR2 SNEGSKA (reference sequence). The CDR3 region is CSASIGLAEETQYF. The CDR3 DNA follows: TGCAGTGCTAGCATCGGCCTAGCGGAAGAGACCCAGTACTTC.

This chain joins TRBV6-5 and TRBJ2-1; D remains unclear. V was clipped by 9 bases and J by 6 bases, with 6 bases between them. The CDR3 spans 10 residues. From germline, CDR1 is MNHEY and CDR2 SVGAGI. CDR3 coding DNA: TGTGCCAGTGGAATCAATGAGCAGTTCTTC. It specifies CASGINEQFF.

Comments on this clonotype: One base away lies a much larger clone, so this may be a sequencing read error. CDR3 sequence reads: CAVSEVGETQYF. As DNA, the CDR3 is TGTGCCGTCAGTGAAGTAGGAGAGACCCAGTACTTC. The V and J genes are TRBV10-3 and TRBJ2-7, with unresolved D. Near its end, the DNA agrees better with TRBJ2-5, so the J call may be wrong. The germline V gene encodes CDR1 ENHRY and CDR2 SYGVKD. The CDR3 has 12 amino acids.

The sample holds a few counts of this clonotype. The V gene is TRBV27, the J gene TRBJ1-2; a possible D gene is TRBD1 (5 bases). V shed 4 bases and J shed 5 bases, with 17 bases lying between them. The CDR3 covers 15 residues. Germline V lookup: CDR1 MNHEY, CDR2 SMNVEV (reference sequence). This CDR3 is CASSSIPRGGYGYTF. CDR3 nucleotide sequence: TGTGCCAGCAGTTCCATCCCCCGGGGGGGGTATGGCTACACCTTC.

This clonotype has a handful of counts. This chain connects TRBV29-1 to TRBJ2-5; 7 nucleotides match TRBD1. Per germline, CDR1 SQVTM and CDR2 ANQGSEA. The CDR3 covers 12 residues. Losses at the gene ends were 5 bases for V and 4 bases for J; bases not matched to a gene: 4. This CDR3 reads CSVRGGSETQYF. The CDR3 region has the DNA TGCAGCGTTAGAGGGGGCTCAGAGACCCAGTACTTC.

This clonotype was detected a few times. V usage is TRBV18 and J usage is TRBJ2-7, with 9 nucleotides matching TRBD2. Germline V lookup: CDR1 KGHSH, CDR2 LQKENI. V was pared by 6 bases and J by 2 bases, with 11 bases of the junction left unmatched. The CDR3 contains 16 residues. CDR3: CASSIAGDGLTYEQYF. The CDR3 region has the DNA TGTGCCAGCTCCATAGCGGGGGACGGATTGACCTACGAGCAGTACTTC.

This clonotype has only a few counts. This chain joins TRBV7-9 and TRBJ1-2, with TRBD1 as a possible D gene (5 bases). The V and J ends lost 4 bases and 7 bases respectively, with 16 bases between them. The germline V gene has CDR1 SEHNR and CDR2 FQNEAQ (reference sequence). The CDR3 is made up of 14 amino acids. The CDR3 DNA reads TGTGCCAGCAGCTCCCTTAACAGGTCTGGTGGCTACACCTTC. Its protein is CASSSLNRSGGYTF.

The CDR3 here is CASSLYGTGSGRETQYF. The CDR3 coding sequence is TGTGCCAGCAGTTTATACGGGACAGGCTCAGGTAGAGAGACCCAGTACTTC. The chain is built from TRBV28 and TRBJ2-5; 8 bases fit TRBD1. The junction had 11 bases not matched to a gene; V was cut back by 1 base and J by 4 bases. CDR3 length: 17 residues. Germline lookup yields CDR1 MDHEN and CDR2 SYDVKM.

The CDR3 loop reads CASSLQGSLAFF. CDR3 nucleotide sequence: TGTGCCAGCAGCCTCCAGGGGAGTCTGGCTTTCTTT. V gene TRBV28 combines with J gene TRBJ1-1; a possible D gene is TRBD1 (6 bases). CDR1 and CDR2 from the germline V gene are MDHEN and SYDVKM. The V end lost 6 bases, the J end lost 11 bases, and 16 bases lay between the germline ends. CDR3 length: 12 residues.

This clonotype has just a few counts. The V and J genes are TRBV12-3 or TRBV12-4 and TRBJ2-5; 9 bases are a match to TRBD2. Trimming cost V 5 bases and J 2 bases; bases outside gene matches: 3. The CDR3 totals 14 residues. The DNA of the CDR3 is TGTGCCAGCAGTACTAGCGGGCGTCAAGAGACCCAGTACTTC. Amino acids: CASSTSGRQETQYF.

This chain uses TRBV6-1 with TRBJ2-3; the match to TRBD2 covers 8 bases. The V gene's germline CDR1 is MNHNS and CDR2 SASEGT. V lost 4 bases and J lost 1; bases outside the gene matches: 13. CDR3 size: 18 residues. The CDR3 region is CASSGWAPGAGGTDTQYF. The CDR3 DNA follows: TGTGCCAGCAGTGGATGGGCCCCCGGAGCGGGGGGCACAGATACGCAGTATTTT.

This clonotype appeared a few times. The CDR3 loop reads CASTQNRGSGANVLTF. The CDR3 coding sequence is TGTGCCAGCACCCAAAATCGAGGGTCTGGGGCCAACGTCCTGACTTTC. The genes are TRBV12-3 or TRBV12-4 and TRBJ2-6; weak D call: TRBD2 (5 bases). The CDR3 loop spans 16 amino acids. V was pared by 7 bases and J by 1 base, with 14 bases between.

The chain combines TRBV12-3 or TRBV12-4 with TRBJ2-3, with 8 bases matching TRBD2. J lost 1 base, V lost 7 bases, and 7 bases had no gene match. There are 15 residues in the CDR3. The CDR3 spells CASTRTSRGTDTQYF. The CDR3, as DNA: TGTGCCAGCACCAGGACTAGCAGGGGCACAGATACGCAGTATTTT.

The chain links TRBV25-1 to TRBJ1-2, with 8 bases aligning to TRBD1. CDR1 is MGHDK, CDR2 SYGVNS, per germline. V gave up 6 bases and J gave up 6 bases; unmatched junction bases: 15. There are 16 residues in the CDR3. CDR3 in amino acids: CASRNAGGGGADGYTF. In DNA, the CDR3 is TGTGCCAGCAGGAACGCAGGGGGCGGTGGGGCGGATGGCTACACCTTC.

The V gene is TRBV10-3, the J gene TRBJ2-5; D is possibly TRBD2 (6 bases). The CDR3 sequence is 13 residues long. Trimming took 6 bases from V and 11 from J, leaving 19 bases between them. Germline CDR1 reads ENHRY; CDR2 reads SYGVKD. The CDR3 protein is CAISGRSDNEQYF. The CDR3 nucleotides are TGTGCCATCAGCGGGAGATCGGACAATGAGCAGTACTTC.

The rearrangement joins TRBV7-2 to TRBJ2-7, with TRBD2 matching over 7 bases. CDR1 is SGHTA and CDR2 is FQGNSA in the germline V gene. V shed 3 bases and J 0 bases; nucleotides not matched to a gene: 8. The CDR3 runs to 16 residues. CDR3 nucleotide sequence: TGTGCCAGCAGCTTCTCGGGGAGCGGGGTCTCCTACGAGCAGTACTTC. Amino acids: CASSFSGSGVSYEQYF. Full variable domain (rest looked up from reference TRBV7-2 and TRBJ2-7): GAGVSQSPSNKVTEKGKDVELRCDPISGHTALYWYRQSLGQGLEFLIYFQGNSAPDKSGLPSDRFSAERTGGSVSTLTIQRTQQEDSAVYLCASSFSGSGVSYEQYFGPGTRLTVT.

The genes are TRBV12-3 or TRBV12-4 and TRBJ2-1, with D unclear. The length of the CDR3 is 13 residues. Between the trimmed V and J ends, which lost 8 bases and 8 bases, there was a span of 16 bases. CDR3 loop: CASSPGSRHEQFF. The CDR3 region has the DNA TGTGCCAGCTCCCCTGGGTCACGACATGAGCAGTTCTTC.

There are a few counts of this clonotype. The gene calls are TRBV29-1 and TRBJ2-7; 8 positions match TRBD1. The V gene end was trimmed by 5 bases and the J gene end by 3 bases; junction bases not matched to a gene: 9. Looked up from germline, CDR1 is SQVTM and CDR2 is ANQGSEA. This CDR3 has 14 amino acids. As DNA, the CDR3 is TGCAGCGTTATTGCAGGGGGGACAGGCTACGAGCAGTACTTC. Its protein is CSVIAGGTGYEQYF.

This clonotype was counted a few times. The chain links TRBV6-6 to TRBJ1-6; D call uncertain. This CDR3 is built from 12 residues. Germline lookup yields CDR1 MNHNY and CDR2 SVGAGI (reference sequence). Trimming took 4 bases from V and 13 from J, leaving 11 bases between them. CDR3 loop: CASSSVSLPLHF. The CDR3 coding sequence is TGTGCCAGCAGTTCGGTATCCCTCCCCCTCCACTTT.

This chain uses TRBV29-1 with TRBJ2-7; no reliable D call. The CDR3 covers 17 residues. The V gene lost 3 bases and the J gene lost 2 bases, with 23 bases spanning the gap. Looked up from germline, CDR1 is SQVTM and CDR2 is ANQGSEA. The CDR3 spells CSVELGSRGLPTYEQYF. The DNA of the CDR3 is TGCAGCGTTGAGCTAGGAAGTAGAGGCCTCCCGACCTACGAGCAGTACTTC.

This clonotype was recorded a few times. The chain links TRBV7-9 to TRBJ2-5; a possible D gene is TRBD1 (6 bases). V lost 1 base and J 4 bases, leaving 10 bases between the germline ends. CDR3 length equals 14 residues. The V gene's germline CDR1 is SEHNR and CDR2 FQNEAQ (reference sequence). CDR3 in DNA: TGTGCCAGCAGCTTAGGGACAGACCGAGAGACCCAGTACTTC. It specifies CASSLGTDRETQYF.

J is TRBJ1-5 and V is TRBV25-1, with no clear D. The germline V and J ends were trimmed by 9 bases and 3 bases, with 24 bases remaining between them. This CDR3 contains 17 residues. Germline CDR1 MGHDK, CDR2 SYGVNS. Here the CDR3 DNA reads TGTGCCAGTATAGCGGAACCCCCACAGCGTACCAATCAGCCCCAGCATTTT. Translation: CASIAEPPQRTNQPQHF.

This clonotype came up a few times. This chain uses TRBV29-1 with TRBJ2-3, with TRBD2 matching 10 bases. The CDR3 is 17 amino acids. Germline CDR1 SQVTM, CDR2 ANQGSEA. V trimming: 0 bases; J trimming: 3 bases; junction bases outside the gene matches: 9. CDR3 nucleotides: TGCAGCGTTGAAGATGACGGAAGCGGGGGGGCGACAGATACGCAGTATTTT. Its protein is CSVEDDGSGGATDTQYF.

The chain recombines TRBV12-5 with TRBJ1-4; 7 nucleotides line up with TRBD1. From germline, CDR1 is LGHNT and CDR2 FRNRAP. CDR3 size: 15 residues. Unmatched junction bases numbered 8, after V lost 5 bases and J lost 5 bases. The CDR3 loop is CASGRPDRPNEKLFF. The CDR3 DNA is TGTGCTAGTGGTCGCCCGGACAGGCCCAATGAAAAACTGTTTTTT.